The rows below give T cell receptor beta chains drawn from one sample of a study of shared clonotypes between healthy human individuals. Sequenced by immunoSEQ multiplex PCR; TCRdb stores in-frame clones only, minus some. This sample carries some 980,000 clones, 76% of them seen once, and the ten largest clones take about 1.5%. The sample taken for sequencing was memory CD4+ T cells sorted from blood. Every receptor here comes from a man aged 18 to 35 in good health. Both conserved end residues are part of each CDR3. D genes are given only for firm matches. Clone size is not always given. Where it is, it says once, few, many or a class for expanded clones.

size: .
D: TRBD1
V: TRBV6-5
J: TRBJ2-7
CDR3: CASSYQRPAGGYEQYF
DNA: TGTGCCAGCAGTTACCAACGCCCGGCAGGGGGCTACGAGCAGTACTTC

size: .
D: .
V: TRBV6-1
J: TRBJ1-6
CDR3: CASSEWVSPLHF
DNA: TGTGCCAGCAGTGAATGGGTCTCACCCCTCCACTTT

size: .
D: .
V: TRBV6-1
J: TRBJ1-2
CDR3: CARGAGERNGYTF
DNA: TGTGCCAGAGGGGCGGGAGAGAGGAATGGCTACACCTTC

size: .
D: TRBD1
V: TRBV18
J: TRBJ2-7
CDR3: CASSPPGQGYEQYF
DNA: TGTGCCAGCTCACCACCGGGACAGGGGTACGAGCAGTACTTC

size: .
D: TRBD1
V: TRBV10-1
J: TRBJ2-6
CDR3: CASSSGTGRSGANVLTF
DNA: TGCGCCAGCAGCTCCGGGACAGGGAGGTCTGGGGCCAACGTCCTGACTTTC

size: .
D: TRBD1
V: TRBV5-1
J: TRBJ1-4
CDR3: CASSLVVQGEGKLFF
DNA: TGCGCCAGCAGCTTGGTAGTCCAGGGGGAAGGAAAACTGTTTTTT

size: .
D: TRBD1
V: TRBV18
J: TRBJ2-7
CDR3: CASSPGTGGKEQYF
DNA: TGTGCCAGCTCACCGGGGACAGGGGGGAAAGAGCAGTACTTC

size: .
D: .
V: TRBV9
J: TRBJ2-1
CDR3: CASSFGSGPYNEQFF
DNA: TGTGCCAGCAGCTTCGGCAGCGGGCCATACAATGAGCAGTTCTTC

size: once
D: .
V: TRBV6-6
J: TRBJ2-7
CDR3: CASSPTGVPYEQYF
DNA: TGTGCCAGCAGTCCGACCGGGGTCCCCTACGAGCAGTACTTC

size: .
D: TRBD2
V: TRBV2
J: TRBJ2-5
CDR3: CASSEPTSGAQETQYF
DNA: TGTGCCAGCAGTGAACCGACTAGCGGGGCCCAAGAGACCCAGTACTTC

size: .
D: TRBD1
V: TRBV10-1
J: TRBJ2-2
CDR3: CASSKAGGSVNTGELFF
DNA: TGCGCCAGCAGCAAAGCAGGGGGCTCAGTAAACACCGGGGAGCTGTTTTTT

size: .
D: TRBD1
V: TRBV5-1
J: TRBJ1-1
CDR3: CASSLADRGMNTEAFF
DNA: TGCGCCAGCAGCTTGGCTGACAGGGGGATGAACACTGAAGCTTTCTTT

size: few
D: .
V: TRBV4-1
J: TRBJ1-3
CDR3: CASSQDRTDYSGNTIYF
DNA: TGCGCCAGCAGCCAAGATAGGACGGACTACTCTGGAAACACCATATATTTT

size: .
D: .
V: TRBV30
J: TRBJ1-2
CDR3: CACELQGNYGYTF
DNA: TGTGCCTGTGAATTACAGGGTAACTATGGCTACACCTTC

size: .
D: .
V: TRBV6-6
J: TRBJ1-3
CDR3: CASSSGRGGGNTIYF
DNA: TGTGCCAGCAGTTCGGGGAGGGGGGGTGGAAACACCATATATTTT

size: few
D: .
V: TRBV5-1
J: TRBJ1-3
CDR3: CASSLDRFGNTIYF
DNA: TGCGCCAGCAGCTTAGACAGGTTTGGAAACACCATATATTTT

size: .
D: TRBD2
V: TRBV4-1
J: TRBJ2-2
CDR3: CASSQDLLAGGPWGTGELFF
DNA: TGCGCCAGCAGCCAAGATTTACTAGCGGGAGGCCCTTGGGGAACCGGGGAGCTGTTTTTT

size: .
D: TRBD2
V: TRBV2
J: TRBJ2-3
CDR3: CASSESTSGDTQYF
DNA: TGTGCCAGCAGTGAATCGACTAGCGGAGATACGCAGTATTTT

size: .
D: TRBD1
V: TRBV5-4
J: TRBJ1-2
CDR3: CASSLRTGGDYGYTF
DNA: TGTGCCAGCAGCTTGAGAACAGGGGGCGACTATGGCTACACCTTC

size: .
D: TRBD1
V: TRBV28
J: TRBJ1-1
CDR3: CASSFTDRRGGAFF
DNA: TGTGCCAGCAGTTTCACGGACAGGCGGGGGGGAGCTTTCTTT

size: .
D: .
V: TRBV7-9
J: TRBJ2-3
CDR3: CASSPRGTSGDTQYF
DNA: TGTGCCAGCAGCCCTCGAGGCACCTCCGGAGATACGCAGTATTTT

size: many
D: TRBD2
V: TRBV19
J: TRBJ2-7
CDR3: CASSTGTSGRAYEQYF
DNA: TGTGCCAGTAGTACCGGGACTAGCGGGAGGGCCTACGAGCAGTACTTC

size: .
D: .
V: TRBV4-3
J: TRBJ2-7
CDR3: CASSPGGGLGKNEQYF
DNA: TGCGCCAGCAGCCCCGGGGGCGGTTTGGGGAAGAACGAGCAGTACTTC

size: once
D: TRBD1
V: TRBV28
J: TRBJ1-2
CDR3: CASSLGTESYGYTF
DNA: TGTGCCAGCAGTTTAGGGACAGAGAGCTATGGCTACACCTTC

size: .
D: .
V: TRBV29-1
J: TRBJ1-1
CDR3: CSVGGAGTEAFF
DNA: TGCAGCGTTGGGGGGGCTGGGACTGAAGCTTTCTTT

size: .
D: .
V: TRBV5-4
J: TRBJ1-4
CDR3: CASSLGTSGEKLFF
DNA: TGTGCCAGCAGCTTGGGGACTTCGGGTGAAAAACTGTTTTTT

size: .
D: TRBD2
V: TRBV29-1
J: TRBJ2-1
CDR3: CSVAGGRTYNEQFF
DNA: TGCAGCGTCGCGGGGGGGAGAACATACAATGAGCAGTTCTTC

size: .
D: .
V: TRBV7-9
J: TRBJ2-5
CDR3: CASSPVLPIVGETQYF
DNA: TGTGCCAGCAGCCCAGTGCTTCCTATTGTCGGCGAGACCCAGTACTTC

size: few
D: TRBD1
V: TRBV9
J: TRBJ2-2
CDR3: CASSVPRTGGNPLGGELFF
DNA: TGTGCCAGCAGCGTACCCCGGACAGGGGGAAACCCCTTGGGCGGGGAGCTGTTTTTT

size: .
D: .
V: TRBV5-4
J: TRBJ2-3
CDR3: CASSLVGTPSLTDTQYF
DNA: TGTGCCAGCAGCTTAGTCGGGACCCCCTCCCTTACAGATACGCAGTATTTT

size: .
D: .
V: TRBV14
J: TRBJ2-2
CDR3: CASSQAAWGGTGELFF
DNA: TGTGCCAGCAGCCAAGCGGCCTGGGGCGGCACCGGGGAGCTGTTTTTT

size: .
D: TRBD2
V: TRBV6-7
J: TRBJ2-3
CDR3: CASSGRNERETITDTQYF
DNA: TGTGCCAGCAGCGGCCGAAACGAGCGGGAGACAATCACAGATACGCAGTATTTT

size: .
D: TRBD1
V: TRBV6-6
J: TRBJ1-2
CDR3: CASSYSGDRGLWGYTF
DNA: TGTGCCAGCAGTTACTCAGGAGACAGGGGTTTGTGGGGCTACACCTTC

size: many
D: .
V: TRBV7-2
J: TRBJ2-2
CDR3: CASSLAGGNTGELFF
DNA: TGTGCCAGCAGCTTAGCGGGAGGGAACACCGGGGAGCTGTTTTTT

size: .
D: .
V: TRBV18
J: TRBJ2-6
CDR3: CASSPGSGGANVLTF
DNA: TGTGCCAGCTCGCCGGGTTCTGGAGGGGCCAACGTCCTGACTTTC

size: once
D: .
V: TRBV18
J: TRBJ2-7
CDR3: CASSPPNDEQYF
DNA: TGTGCCAGCTCACCTCCAAATGACGAGCAGTACTTC

size: .
D: TRBD2
V: TRBV28
J: TRBJ2-3
CDR3: CASTQATSGRVFIDTQYF
DNA: TGTGCCAGCACCCAGGCGACTAGCGGGAGGGTCTTCATAGATACGCAGTATTTT

size: .
D: TRBD2
V: TRBV9
J: TRBJ2-1
CDR3: CASSAQTSGGNEQFF
DNA: TGTGCCAGCAGCGCTCAGACTAGCGGGGGCAATGAGCAGTTCTTC

size: once
D: TRBD1
V: TRBV27
J: TRBJ1-4
CDR3: CASSPGTGGLKLFF
DNA: TGTGCCAGCAGTCCCGGGACAGGTGGGCTCAAGCTGTTTTTT

size: .
D: .
V: TRBV11-2
J: TRBJ2-1
CDR3: CASSLTKRQGGNEQFF
DNA: TGTGCCAGCAGCTTAACAAAACGACAGGGAGGCAATGAGCAGTTCTTC

size: once
D: .
V: TRBV11-2
J: TRBJ1-1
CDR3: CASSLTALGNTEAFF
DNA: TGTGCCAGCAGCTTAACGGCACTAGGGAACACTGAAGCTTTCTTT